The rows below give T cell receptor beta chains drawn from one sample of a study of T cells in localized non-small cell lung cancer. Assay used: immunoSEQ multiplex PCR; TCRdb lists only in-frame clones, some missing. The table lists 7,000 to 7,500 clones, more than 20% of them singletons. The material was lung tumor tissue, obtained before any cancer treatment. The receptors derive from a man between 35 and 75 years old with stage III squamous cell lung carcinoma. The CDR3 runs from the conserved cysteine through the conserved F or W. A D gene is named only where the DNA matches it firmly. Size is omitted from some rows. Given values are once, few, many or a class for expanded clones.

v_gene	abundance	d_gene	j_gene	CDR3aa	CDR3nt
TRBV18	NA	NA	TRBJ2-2	CASSPDQNTGELFF	TGTGCCAGCTCACCGGACCAGAACACCGGGGAGCTGTTTTTT
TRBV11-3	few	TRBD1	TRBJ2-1	CASSVTGMGNEQFF	TGTGCCAGCAGCGTGACAGGGATGGGCAATGAGCAGTTCTTC
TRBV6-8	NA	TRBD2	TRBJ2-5	CASSPYWGGGETQYF	TGTGCCAGCAGCCCCTATTGGGGCGGGGGAGAGACCCAGTACTTC
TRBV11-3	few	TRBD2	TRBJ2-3	CASSFSSGGTDTQYF	TGTGCCAGCAGCTTTAGTAGCGGGGGTACAGATACGCAGTATTTT
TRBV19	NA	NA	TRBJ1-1	CASNPGRRGVWNTEAFF	TGTGCCAGTAACCCAGGCAGGCGGGGGGTTTGGAACACTGAAGCTTTCTTT
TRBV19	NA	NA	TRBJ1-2	CASSRGGYGYTF	TGTGCCAGTAGTAGGGGCGGCTATGGCTACACCTTC
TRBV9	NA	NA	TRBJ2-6	CASSVPLSGANVLTF	TGTGCCAGCAGCGTACCCCTCTCTGGGGCCAACGTCCTGACTTTC
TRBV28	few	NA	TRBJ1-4	CASSHRGATNEKLFF	TGTGCCAGCAGTCACCGGGGGGCCACTAATGAAAAACTGTTTTTT
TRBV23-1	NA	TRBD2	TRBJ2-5	CASSQGPLGLVLRETQYF	TGCGCCAGCAGTCAGGGACCCCTGGGACTAGTATTGAGAGAGACCCAGTACTTC
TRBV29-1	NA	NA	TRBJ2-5	CSVRGAVGETQYF	TGCAGCGTTCGGGGGGCTGTTGGAGAGACCCAGTACTTC
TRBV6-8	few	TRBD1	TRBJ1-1	CASSYTGTVEAFF	TGTGCCAGCAGTTACACCGGGACAGTTGAAGCTTTCTTT
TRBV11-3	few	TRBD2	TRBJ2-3	CASSLAGLYTDTQYF	TGTGCCAGCAGTCTAGCGGGACTTTACACAGATACGCAGTATTTT
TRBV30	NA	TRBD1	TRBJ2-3	CAFRDRGLVTDTQYF	TGTGCCTTCCGGGACAGGGGTCTTGTCACAGATACGCAGTATTTT
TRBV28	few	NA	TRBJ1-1	CASSFSRGVNTEAFF	TGTGCCAGCAGTTTTAGTAGGGGCGTGAACACTGAAGCTTTCTTT
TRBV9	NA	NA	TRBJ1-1	CASSVGVDTEAFF	TGTGCCAGCAGCGTAGGGGTAGACACTGAAGCTTTCTTT
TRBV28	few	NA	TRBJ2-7	CASEGSPSYEQYF	TGTGCCAGCGAGGGGTCTCCTTCCTACGAGCAGTACTTC
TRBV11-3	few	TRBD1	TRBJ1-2	CASSGGDRGVNYGYTF	TGTGCCAGCAGCGGGGGGGACAGAGGAGTTAACTATGGCTACACCTTC
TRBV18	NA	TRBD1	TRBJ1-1	CASSPLLQGAGTEAFF	TGTGCCAGCTCTCCCCTATTACAGGGGGCTGGCACTGAAGCTTTCTTT
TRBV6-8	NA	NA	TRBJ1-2	CASSYRQHNYGYTF	TGTGCCAGCAGTTACAGACAACATAACTATGGCTACACCTTC
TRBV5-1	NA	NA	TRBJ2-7	CASSLDGSNYEQYF	TGCGCCAGCAGCTTGGATGGCTCCAATTACGAGCAGTACTTC
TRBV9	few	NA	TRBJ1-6	CASSQDGDNSPLHF	TGTGCCAGCAGTCAAGACGGGGATAATTCACCCCTCCACTTT
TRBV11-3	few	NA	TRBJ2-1	CASSLDQGSYNEQFF	TGTGCCAGCAGCTTAGACCAGGGTAGCTACAATGAGCAGTTCTTC
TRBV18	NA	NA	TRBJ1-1	CASSPGGRDTEAFF	TGTGCCAGCTCACCAGGGGGGAGGGACACTGAAGCTTTCTTT
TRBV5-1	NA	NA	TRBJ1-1	CASSYASRVLTEAFF	TGCGCCAGCAGCTACGCCTCTCGGGTGCTCACTGAAGCTTTCTTT
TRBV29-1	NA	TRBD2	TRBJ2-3	CSVEGAREGHTDTQYF	TGCAGCGTTGAAGGGGCGAGGGAGGGCCACACAGATACGCAGTATTTT
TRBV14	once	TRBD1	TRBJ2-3	CASSHYRGKGTDTQYF	TGTGCCAGCAGCCACTACAGGGGGAAGGGGACAGATACGCAGTATTTT
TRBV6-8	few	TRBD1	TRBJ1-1	CAIRPRGDSGNTEAFF	TGTGCCATCAGACCCCGGGGGGACAGCGGGAACACTGAAGCTTTCTTT
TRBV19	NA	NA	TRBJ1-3	CARYNFNARDEGSGNTIYF	TGTGCCAGATATAATTTCAACGCCCGGGACGAAGGCTCTGGAAACACCATATATTTT
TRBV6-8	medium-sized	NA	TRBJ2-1	CASSYSGNEQFF	TGTGCCAGCAGTTACTCGGGCAATGAGCAGTTCTTC
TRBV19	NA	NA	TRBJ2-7	CASSSSFTYEQYF	TGTGCCAGTAGTTCCAGTTTTACCTACGAGCAGTACTTC
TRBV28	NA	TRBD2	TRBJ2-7	CASSSLAKYYEQYF	TGTGCCAGCAGTTCACTAGCGAAATACTACGAGCAGTACTTC
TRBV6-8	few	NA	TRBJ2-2	CASRRNGGSTGELFF	TGTGCCAGCAGACGAAACGGGGGAAGCACCGGGGAGCTGTTTTTT
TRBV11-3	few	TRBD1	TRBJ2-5	CASSSSTGEGETQYF	TGTGCCAGCAGCTCTTCGACAGGGGAAGGGGAGACCCAGTACTTC
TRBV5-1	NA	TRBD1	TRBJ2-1	CASSLDRGIYNEQFF	TGCGCCAGCAGCTTGGACAGGGGAATCTACAATGAGCAGTTCTTC
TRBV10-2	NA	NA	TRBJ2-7	CASSEGHLEQYF	TGCGCCAGCAGTGAAGGGCATCTCGAGCAGTACTTC
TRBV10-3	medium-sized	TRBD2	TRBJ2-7	CAISESSSGGQEQYF	TGTGCCATCAGTGAGTCATCTAGCGGGGGGCAGGAGCAGTACTTC
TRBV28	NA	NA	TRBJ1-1	CASSFFRPRAEAFF	TGTGCCAGCAGTTTCTTTAGGCCAAGGGCTGAAGCTTTCTTT
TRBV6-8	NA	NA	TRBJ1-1	CASSYGTVNTEAFF	TGTGCCAGCAGTTATGGGACGGTGAACACTGAAGCTTTCTTT
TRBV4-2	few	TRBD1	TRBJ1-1	CASSQVGEWARTGGLDTEAFF	TGTGCCAGCAGCCAAGTGGGGGAGTGGGCTCGGACAGGGGGCTTGGACACTGAAGCTTTCTTT
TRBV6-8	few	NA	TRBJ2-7	CASIGRTSYEQYF	TGTGCCAGCATCGGCAGGACCTCCTACGAGCAGTACTTC
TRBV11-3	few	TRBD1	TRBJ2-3	CASSPSGTGGDTQYF	TGTGCCAGCAGCCCATCCGGGACAGGGGGGGATACGCAGTATTTT